The clone carrying this T cell receptor beta chain was counted once. Treatment here: preoperative locoregional IRX-2 cytokine immunotherapy. Preoperative locoregional IRX-2 cytokine immunotherapy was tested in the phase Ib source study. Produced via immunoSEQ multiplex PCR; TCRdb's table is partial and in-frame only. The table has approximately 30,000 clones, just under 90% seen once. The data were obtained in a study of preoperative IRX-2 immunotherapy in early breast cancer. Germline assignment: CDR1 LNHDA and CDR2 SQIVND (reference sequence). The CDR3 is made up of 15 amino acids. Trimming took 5 bases from V and 5 from J, leaving 19 bases between them.

The receptor's source is a human donor with breast cancer. The chain couples TRBV19 to TRBJ2-7, with D perhaps matching TRBD2 (5 bases). The material was tumor tissue, obtained after IRX-2 immunotherapy. The CDR3 coding sequence is TGTGCCAGTAGTCGTTCAGTAGACCGGGAACACGAGCAGTACGTC. It yields the protein CASSRSVDREHEQYV.